A selection of T cell receptor beta chains follows, all from one sample in a study of cytomegalovirus exposure and HLA in healthy donors. Generated by immunoSEQ multiplex PCR, the TCRdb table keeps only in-frame clones and is missing some. The data contain 100,000 to 150,000 clones, around four fifths of them singletons. Source material: PBMCs. The receptors originated from a boy aged 2-15 years in good health and CMV-seronegative. Both conserved end residues are trimmed from each CDR3. D genes are given only for firm matches. Size is omitted from some rows. Given values are once, few, many or a class for expanded clones.

j_call v_call clone_size d_call cdr3_aa
TRBJ2-7 TRBV9 NA NA ASSPGSGTQGHEQY
TRBJ1-1 TRBV7-2 once TRBD1 ASGRDRGVSTEAF
TRBJ1-1 TRBV5-4 NA TRBD1 ASSSRQGLTAF
TRBJ1-2 TRBV7-3 NA TRBD1 ASSPTGGGNYGYT
TRBJ2-1 TRBV5-8 NA TRBD2 ASSLFSGGATNEQF
TRBJ1-2 TRBV4-2 NA NA ASSQVFEESYT
TRBJ2-5 TRBV7-3 NA TRBD2 ASTVGLAGEETQY
TRBJ1-2 TRBV5-6 NA TRBD1 ASSLVPGQGGGYT
TRBJ1-3 TRBV10-3 once NA AIRGLDSGNTIY
TRBJ2-1 TRBV9 NA TRBD2 ASSAPSGRAGSYNEQF
TRBJ2-1 TRBV7-9 NA TRBD2 ASSFASGVGNEQF
TRBJ1-1 TRBV5-1 once NA ASSLEGGFITEAF
TRBJ2-1 TRBV6-6 NA TRBD2 AGAPGLAIANEQF
TRBJ2-2 TRBV13 NA NA ASSLNTGELF
TRBJ2-6 TRBV9 NA NA ASSTGSGGQGAGANVLT
TRBJ1-1 TRBV18 NA TRBD1 ASSPRGPGQGGKNTEAF
TRBJ1-5 TRBV29-1 NA TRBD1 SALIQGTGVSFVNQPQH
TRBJ2-1 TRBV27 NA NA ASSFTPTSYNEQF
TRBJ1-1 TRBV9 NA TRBD1 ASSLSGGRMEAF
TRBJ1-1 TRBV6-5 NA TRBD1 ASSSRRGRGITEAF
TRBJ1-5 TRBV6-1 few NA ASSENAGWRDQPQH
TRBJ2-5 TRBV9 NA NA ASSVEGGNQEAQY
TRBJ2-6 TRBV27 NA TRBD1 ASSLNSGGIGSGANVLT
TRBJ2-5 TRBV27 NA TRBD1 ASTGTGGFLETQY
TRBJ2-7 TRBV30 NA TRBD1 ARSTGQAYEQY
TRBJ2-3 TRBV27 NA NA ASSRGKGGSTDTQY
TRBJ1-1 TRBV14 NA NA ASSIIPEDTEAF
TRBJ1-5 TRBV19 NA TRBD1 ASSYKTGVDNQPQH
TRBJ2-5 TRBV18 NA TRBD1 ASSPTGGQETQY
TRBJ2-1 TRBV6-1 once TRBD1 ASSEAGQGFRDEQF
TRBJ2-3 TRBV6-4 NA NA ASSWGVGTTDTQY
TRBJ2-1 TRBV4-1 NA NA ASSHPAGAQF
TRBJ2-2 TRBV2 NA NA ASSAGMSAGELF
TRBJ2-5 TRBV13 NA NA ASSSDRLQETQY
TRBJ1-1 TRBV5-8 NA TRBD1 ASSLHTGEITEAF
TRBJ2-3 TRBV6-6 NA NA ASSAGAGTDTQY
TRBJ1-2 TRBV9 once TRBD1 ASSIRTGGGGYT
TRBJ1-1 TRBV7-9 NA NA ASSLVGGRNTEAF
TRBJ2-7 TRBV5-6 NA NA ASSLIVIAYEQY
TRBJ2-1 TRBV19 NA NA ASSIAPILGLGGLNEQF
TRBJ1-6 TRBV7-9 NA NA ASSSDSYSPLH
TRBJ2-1 TRBV6-5 NA TRBD1 ATREQGIRDEQF
TRBJ2-1 TRBV4-3 NA TRBD2 ASSQDRLTGGTYNEQF
TRBJ2-1 TRBV7-8 NA TRBD1 ASSLPRDRAAREQF
TRBJ2-5 TRBV30 NA TRBD1 AWSVGTGRTETQY
TRBJ2-2 TRBV10-1 NA TRBD1 ASSEGQEITGELF
TRBJ1-2 TRBV15 NA NA ATSRDFHRVGGYT
TRBJ2-6 TRBV4-3 NA TRBD1 ASSYRDSTSGANVLT
TRBJ1-1 TRBV7-9 NA TRBD1 SSSPPTGTAAF
TRBJ2-7 TRBV6-6 NA NA ASSYSIQTYSYEQY